This T cell receptor (beta chain) was found in a study of shared clonotypes between healthy human individuals (dated by TCRdb to about 2020). At the level of the whole study: Two women and a few men aged 18 to 49 years were included in the cohort. For each donor, CD4 naive and CD4 memory were each run on three plates, CD8 naive on two plates, and CD8 memory on one plate. To increase sequencing depth and limit assay-specific biases, TCR repertoire library preparation and sequencing were carried out by different laboratories using diverse techniques. Leukapheresis yielded between about 0.8 and 9.5 billion PBMCs per donor. To estimate repertoire size and how much clonotype sharing occurs between individuals, the study deeply sequenced the blood TCR repertoires of five healthy adults. Study-wide findings and limitations: Larger estimated clonotype richness was generally found for naive subsets than for memory subsets. Incomplete sequencing was indicated by rarefaction of sorted-subset datasets, despite the large sequencing depth. Pairwise subsampling led to the expectation that sequencing depth would affect the degree of clonotype sharing among donors. Sampling was restricted to blood, and TCR repertoires in tissues likely differ from the TCR repertoires found in blood. Compared with non-shared clonotypes, clonotypes shared by all four sorted-subset donors had higher generation probabilities. The genetic and exposure-history diversity represented was limited by the small number of donors. When several donors were compared, the shared fraction of clonotypes was around 5.1% for naive CD4, about 4% for naive CD8, 2% to 2.5% for memory CD4, and about 0.36% for memory CD8.

A remark on this clone: This receptor's antigen is unknown. Base qualities are not at hand, and no much larger clone is one base apart.

V is cut back by 4 bases and J by 11 bases, with 10 bases in the junction unmatched. The germline V gene specifies SGHNT as CDR1 and YENEEA as CDR2. Spanning cysteine to phenylalanine, the CDR3 consists of 13 amino acids. CDR3 DNA only is kept here, 39 bases in frame from base 1. TCR CDR3 regions were amplified from genomic DNA by multiplex PCR using the deep immunoSEQ assay. Extracted genomic DNA from each cell subset was spread evenly across all wells of several immunoSEQ 96-well plates, with each plate serving as a replicate. For sorted subsets, each replicate PCR was loaded with approximately 190 ng genomic DNA, equivalent to 32,000 or so T cell genomes. Purified libraries were measured with a Qubit 3.0 fluorometer, size-checked on a Bioanalyzer 2100, and measured again with the KAPA Library Quantification kit. Every immunoSEQ 96-well plate was sequenced on a separate single-read 150-cycle Illumina NextSeq 550 flow cell. As for how the authors treated the data: Because only junctional sequences without quality scores were contained in the immunoSEQ output, filtering matching that applied to full-length reads could not be performed. Sequences were annotated with PyIR, a Python wrapper for IgBLAST v1.9, and V/J genes and CDR3 were assigned using IMGT germline references. Reads were filtered out if the reads had weak V/J assignments (E-value above 1e-6), no CDR3, stop codons, out-of-frame junctions, or ambiguous translated residues. V3J clonotypes were defined by identical inferred V gene, J gene, and CDR3 amino acid sequence. The percentage overlap between two repertoires was calculated by dividing the number of shared unique clonotypes by the size of the smaller repertoire. Three approaches were used to assess repertoire richness: RTK rarefaction, the Chao1 estimator, and Recon v2.1 estimates of unobserved clonotypes. For all TCRbeta clonotypes obtained by the gDNA method from several donors, generation probabilities were computed with OLGA. TCRdb took this table from immuneACCESS and kept in-frame rearrangements with V and J called. Such tables lack part of the clones; where checked against another copy, unresolved V genes explain under half of the gap, and the rest is unexplained. The V and J calls and clone size were taken over from that table, and D and trimming were inferred from the DNA. For this sample there are around 2,000,000 clones; 85% to 95% appear just once. The leading ten clones occupy 0.95% to 1.5% of the sample.

For the CD8 naive samples, CD45RO-negative cells were positively selected for CCR7, yielding a CD45RA+CCR7+ population from which TemRA cells were excluded. The donors were healthy, HIV-negative adults who had no recently reported acute infections or vaccinations. Every donor was a Caucasian adult living in Nashville, Tennessee, USA. Blood was obtained by leukapheresis, after which PBMCs were separated by Ficoll-Histopaque density gradient centrifugation and cryopreserved in liquid nitrogen vapor phase. Analytical flow cytometry was used to check the purity and quantity of every magnetically sorted T cell population. Genomic DNA was isolated from each sorted fraction and quantified by UV absorbance on a Nanodrop 2000c.

Sequencing input: naive CD8+ T cells sorted from blood. Read against the paper, the sample's cell subset or site label means: CD45RA+CCR7+. The chain is made from TRBV11-3 and TRBJ1-1, with 7 bases aligning to TRBD1. The sequence came from a man in his late teens or twenties in good health. The DNA sequence is given as TGTGCCAGCAGCTCAGGAACAACAGGGGCGGCTTTCTTT. The resulting protein is CASSSGTTGAAFF.